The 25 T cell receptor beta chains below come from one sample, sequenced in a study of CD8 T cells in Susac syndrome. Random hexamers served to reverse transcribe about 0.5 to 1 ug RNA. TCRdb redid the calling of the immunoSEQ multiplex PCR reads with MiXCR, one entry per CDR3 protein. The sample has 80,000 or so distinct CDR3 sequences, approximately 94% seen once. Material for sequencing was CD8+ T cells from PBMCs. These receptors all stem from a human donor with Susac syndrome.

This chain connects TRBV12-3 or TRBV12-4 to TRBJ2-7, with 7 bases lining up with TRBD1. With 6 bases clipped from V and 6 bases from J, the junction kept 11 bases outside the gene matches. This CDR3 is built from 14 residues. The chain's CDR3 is CASSLGTVVIEQYF. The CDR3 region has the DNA TGTGCCAGCAGCCTCGGGACAGTGGTTATCGAGCAGTACTTC.

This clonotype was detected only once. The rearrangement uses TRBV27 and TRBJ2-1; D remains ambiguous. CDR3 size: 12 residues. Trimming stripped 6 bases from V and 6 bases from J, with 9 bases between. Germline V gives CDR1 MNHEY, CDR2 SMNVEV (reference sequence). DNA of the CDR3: TGTGCCAGCAGGCATAGTGGCAATGAGCAGTTCTTC. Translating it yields CASRHSGNEQFF.

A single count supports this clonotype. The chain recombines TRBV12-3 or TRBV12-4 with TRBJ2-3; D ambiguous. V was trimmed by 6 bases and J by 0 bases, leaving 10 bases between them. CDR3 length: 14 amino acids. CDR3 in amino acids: CASRTQSSTDTQYF. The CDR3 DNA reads TGTGCCAGCAGAACCCAGTCTAGCACAGATACGCAGTATTTT.

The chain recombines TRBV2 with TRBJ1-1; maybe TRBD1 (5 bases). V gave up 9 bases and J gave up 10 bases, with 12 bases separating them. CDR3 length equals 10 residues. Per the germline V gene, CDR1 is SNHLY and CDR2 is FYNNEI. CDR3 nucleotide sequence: TGTGCCAGTCAGGGACGGGGAGCTTTCTTT. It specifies CASQGRGAFF.

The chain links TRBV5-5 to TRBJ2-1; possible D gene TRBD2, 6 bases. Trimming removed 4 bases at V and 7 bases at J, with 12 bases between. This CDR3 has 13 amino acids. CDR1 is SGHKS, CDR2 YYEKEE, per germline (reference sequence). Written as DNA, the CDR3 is TGTGCCAGCAGCACTGGACTAACGAATGAGCAGTTCTTC. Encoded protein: CASSTGLTNEQFF.

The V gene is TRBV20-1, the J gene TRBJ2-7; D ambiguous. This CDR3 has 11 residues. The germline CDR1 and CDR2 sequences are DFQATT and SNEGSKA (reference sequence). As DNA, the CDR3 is TGCAGCCTATTTCACCTAGGCGAGCAGTACTTC. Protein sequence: CSLFHLGEQYF.

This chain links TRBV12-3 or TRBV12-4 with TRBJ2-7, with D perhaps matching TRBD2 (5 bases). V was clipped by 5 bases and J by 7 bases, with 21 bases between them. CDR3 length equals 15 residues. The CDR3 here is CASSIRLAASKEQYF. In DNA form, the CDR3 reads TGTGCCAGCAGTATTAGGCTAGCCGCTTCGAAAGAGCAGTACTTC.

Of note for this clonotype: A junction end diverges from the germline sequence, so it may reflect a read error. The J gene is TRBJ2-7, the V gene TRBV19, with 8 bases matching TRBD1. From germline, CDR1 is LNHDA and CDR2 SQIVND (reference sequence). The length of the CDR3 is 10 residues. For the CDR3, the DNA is TGTGCCAGTAGTGGGGACAGGTTGCACTTC. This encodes CASSGDRLHF.

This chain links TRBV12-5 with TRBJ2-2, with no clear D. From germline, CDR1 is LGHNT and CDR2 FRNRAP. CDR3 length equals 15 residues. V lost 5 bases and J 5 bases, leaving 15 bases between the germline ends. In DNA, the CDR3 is TGTGCTAGTGGTCGTGAGGTAGAGGTGACCGGGGAGCTGTTTTTT. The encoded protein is CASGREVEVTGELFF.

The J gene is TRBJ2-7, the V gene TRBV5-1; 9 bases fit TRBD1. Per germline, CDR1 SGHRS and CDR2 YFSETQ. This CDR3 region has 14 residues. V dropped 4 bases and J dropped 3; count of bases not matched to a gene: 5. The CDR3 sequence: CASSMGQGLYEQYF. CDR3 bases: TGCGCCAGCAGCATGGGACAGGGCCTCTACGAGCAGTACTTC. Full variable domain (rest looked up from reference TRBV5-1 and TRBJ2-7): KAGVTQTPRYLIKTRGQQVTLSCSPISGHRSVSWYQQTPGQGLQFLFEYFSETQRNKGNFPGRFSGRQFSNSRSEMNVSTLELGDSALYLCASSMGQGLYEQYFGPGTRLTVT.

CDR3 sequence (DNA): TGTGCCAGCAGCTTAGGCCAGCAGATCTATGGCTACACCTTC. Its translation is CASSLGQQIYGYTF. The chain uses TRBV11-2 and TRBJ1-2; D is ambiguous. The CDR3 totals 14 residues. Germline V lookup: CDR1 SGHAT, CDR2 FQNNGV. V was pared by 1 base and J by 4 bases, with 10 bases between.

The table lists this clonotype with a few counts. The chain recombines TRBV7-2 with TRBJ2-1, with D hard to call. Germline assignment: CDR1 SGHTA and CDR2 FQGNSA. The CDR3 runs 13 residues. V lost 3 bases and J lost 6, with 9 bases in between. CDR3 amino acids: CASSLDRGNEQFF. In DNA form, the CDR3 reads TGTGCCAGCAGCTTGGACCGAGGCAATGAGCAGTTCTTC.

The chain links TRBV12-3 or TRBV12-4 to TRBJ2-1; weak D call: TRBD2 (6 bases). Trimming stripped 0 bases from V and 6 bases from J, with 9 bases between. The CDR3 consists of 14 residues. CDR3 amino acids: CASSLARGLNEQFF. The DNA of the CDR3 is TGTGCCAGCAGTTTAGCGCGGGGTCTCAATGAGCAGTTCTTC.

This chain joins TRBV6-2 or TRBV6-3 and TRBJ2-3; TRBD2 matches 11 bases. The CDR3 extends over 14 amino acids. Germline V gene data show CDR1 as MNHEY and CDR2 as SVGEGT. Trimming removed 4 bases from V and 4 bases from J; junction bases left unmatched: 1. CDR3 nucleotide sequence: TGTGCCAGCAGTTTTAGCGGGGGGGCAGATACGCAGTATTTT. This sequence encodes CASSFSGGADTQYF.

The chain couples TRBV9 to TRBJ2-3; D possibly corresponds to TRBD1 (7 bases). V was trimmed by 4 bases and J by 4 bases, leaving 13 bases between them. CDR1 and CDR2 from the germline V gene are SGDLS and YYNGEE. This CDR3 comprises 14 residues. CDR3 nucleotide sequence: TGTGCCAGCAGCAAGACAGGGAGGTCAGATACGCAGTATTTT. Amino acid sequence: CASSKTGRSDTQYF.

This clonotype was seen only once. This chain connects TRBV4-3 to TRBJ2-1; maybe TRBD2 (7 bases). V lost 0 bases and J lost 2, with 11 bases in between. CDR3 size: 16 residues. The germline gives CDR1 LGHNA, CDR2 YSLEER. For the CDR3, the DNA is TGCGCCAGCAGCCAAGATGGGGGGGGGCCCTACAATGAGCAGTTCTTC. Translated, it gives CASSQDGGGPYNEQFF.

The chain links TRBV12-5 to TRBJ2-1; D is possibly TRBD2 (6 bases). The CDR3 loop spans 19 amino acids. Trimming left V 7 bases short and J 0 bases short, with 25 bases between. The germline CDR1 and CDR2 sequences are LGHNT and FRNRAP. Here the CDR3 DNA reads TGTGCTAGTGTCTTCTGGGACTTTCGGCTTTCACTCTCCTACAATGAGCAGTTCTTC. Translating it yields CASVFWDFRLSLSYNEQFF.

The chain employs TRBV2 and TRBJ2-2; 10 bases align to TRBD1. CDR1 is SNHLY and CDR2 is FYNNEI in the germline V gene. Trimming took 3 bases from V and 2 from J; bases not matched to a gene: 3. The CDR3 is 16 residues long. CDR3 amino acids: CASSDRQGANTGELFF. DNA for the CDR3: TGTGCCAGCAGTGATAGACAGGGGGCAAACACCGGGGAGCTGTTTTTT.

CDR3 sequence: CASSANPGELFF. The DNA for the CDR3 is TGTGCCAGCAGCGCGAATCCCGGGGAGCTGTTTTTT. The V and J genes are TRBV9 and TRBJ2-2; no definite D call. CDR3 length equals 12 residues. The V gene's germline CDR1 is SGDLS and CDR2 YYNGEE. Trimming left V 3 bases short and J 6 bases short, with 6 bases between.

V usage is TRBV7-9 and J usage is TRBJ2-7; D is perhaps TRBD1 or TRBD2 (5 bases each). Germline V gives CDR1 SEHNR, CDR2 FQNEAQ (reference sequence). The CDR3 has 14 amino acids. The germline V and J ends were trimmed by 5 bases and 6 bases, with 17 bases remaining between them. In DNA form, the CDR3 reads TGTGCCAGCAGCCATGGGGCAGGGAGCTTCGAGCAGTACTTC. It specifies CASSHGAGSFEQYF.

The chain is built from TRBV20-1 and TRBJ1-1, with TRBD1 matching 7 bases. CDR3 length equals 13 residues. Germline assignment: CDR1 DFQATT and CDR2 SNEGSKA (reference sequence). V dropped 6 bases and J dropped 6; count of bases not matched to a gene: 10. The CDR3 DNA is TGCAGTGCGGGTCCAGGGGGTTCGGCTGAAGCTTTCTTT. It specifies CSAGPGGSAEAFF.

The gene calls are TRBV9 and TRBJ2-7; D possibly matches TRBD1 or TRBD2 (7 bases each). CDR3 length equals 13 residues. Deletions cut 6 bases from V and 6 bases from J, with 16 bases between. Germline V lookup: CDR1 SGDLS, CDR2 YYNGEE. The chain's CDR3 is CASTPTGEGEQYF. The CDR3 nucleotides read TGTGCCAGCACCCCCACAGGGGAGGGCGAGCAGTACTTC. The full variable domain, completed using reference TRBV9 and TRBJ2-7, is DSGVTQTPKHLITATGQRVTLRCSPRSGDLSVYWYQQSLDQGLQFLIQYYNGEERAKGNILERFSAQQFPDLHSELNLSSLELGDSALYFCASTPTGEGEQYFGPGTRLTVT.

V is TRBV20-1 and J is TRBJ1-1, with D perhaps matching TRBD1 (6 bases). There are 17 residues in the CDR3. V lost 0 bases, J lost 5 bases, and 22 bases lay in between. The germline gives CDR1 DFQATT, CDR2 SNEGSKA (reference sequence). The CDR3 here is CSARDPLTGGIGTEAFF. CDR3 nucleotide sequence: TGCAGTGCTAGAGACCCACTGACGGGGGGCATCGGGACTGAAGCTTTCTTT.

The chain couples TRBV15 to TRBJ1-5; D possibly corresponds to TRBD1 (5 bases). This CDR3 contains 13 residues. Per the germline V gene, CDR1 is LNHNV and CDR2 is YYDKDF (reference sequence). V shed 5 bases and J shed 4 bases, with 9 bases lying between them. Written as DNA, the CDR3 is TGTGCCACCAGCGGGACGGGAAATCAGCCCCAGCATTTT. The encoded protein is CATSGTGNQPQHF.

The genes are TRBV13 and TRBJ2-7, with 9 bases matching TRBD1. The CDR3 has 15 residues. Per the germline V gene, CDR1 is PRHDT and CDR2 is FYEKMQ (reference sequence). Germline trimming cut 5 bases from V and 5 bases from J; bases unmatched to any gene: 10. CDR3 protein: CASSAAGTGSDEQYF. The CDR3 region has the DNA TGTGCCAGCAGCGCAGCAGGGACAGGGAGCGACGAGCAGTACTTC.